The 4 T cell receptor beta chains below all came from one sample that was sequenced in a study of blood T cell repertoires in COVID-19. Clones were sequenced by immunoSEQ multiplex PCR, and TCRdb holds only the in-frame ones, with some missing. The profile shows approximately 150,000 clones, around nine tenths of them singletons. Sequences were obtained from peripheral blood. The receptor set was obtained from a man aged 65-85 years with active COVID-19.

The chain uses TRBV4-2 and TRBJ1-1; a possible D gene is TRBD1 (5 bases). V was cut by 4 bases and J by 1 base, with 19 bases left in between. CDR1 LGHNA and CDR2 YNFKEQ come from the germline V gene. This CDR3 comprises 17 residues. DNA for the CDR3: TGTGCCAGCAGCCCCCGCGGGGGGGGTGGGTGGAACACTGAAGCTTTCTTT. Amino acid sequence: CASSPRGGGGWNTEAFF.

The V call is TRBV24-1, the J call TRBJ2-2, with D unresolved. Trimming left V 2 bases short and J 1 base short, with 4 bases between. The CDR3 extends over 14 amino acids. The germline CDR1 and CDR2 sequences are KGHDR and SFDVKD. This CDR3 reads CATSDSWNTGELFF. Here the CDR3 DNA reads TGTGCCACCAGTGATTCCTGGAACACCGGGGAGCTGTTTTTT.

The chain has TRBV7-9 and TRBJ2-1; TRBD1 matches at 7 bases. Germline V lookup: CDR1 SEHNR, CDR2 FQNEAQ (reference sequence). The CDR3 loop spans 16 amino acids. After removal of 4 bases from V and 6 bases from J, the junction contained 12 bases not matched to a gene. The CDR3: CASSYITGDRRNEQFF. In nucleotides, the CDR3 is TGTGCCAGCAGCTATATTACAGGGGATCGTCGCAATGAGCAGTTCTTC.

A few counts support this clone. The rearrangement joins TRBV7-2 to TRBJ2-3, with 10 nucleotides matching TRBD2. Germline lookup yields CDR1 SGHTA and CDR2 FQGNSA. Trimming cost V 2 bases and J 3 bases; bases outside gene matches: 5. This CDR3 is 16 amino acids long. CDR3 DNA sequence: TGTGCCAGCAGCTTATTTGGGACTAGCGTAACAGATACGCAGTATTTT. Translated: CASSLFGTSVTDTQYF.